Reported below is one T cell receptor beta chain. This sample was taken from a study of blood T cell repertoires in COVID-19. Study overall: Sample material is recorded as cDNA or gDNA derived from T cells, B-cell-depleted T cells, or PBMCs.

Assay used: immunoSEQ multiplex PCR; TCRdb lists only in-frame clones, some missing. The data hold about 81,000 clones, with approximately 81% observed a single time. Germline V gene lookup returns CDR1 SGHNT and CDR2 YYREEE (reference sequence). This CDR3 has 14 amino acids. V gave up 2 bases and J gave up 3 bases, with 11 bases separating them. Sequencing was performed on peripheral blood. The clonotype was recovered from a woman in her seventies with acute or convalescent COVID-19. The V and J genes are TRBV5-4 and TRBJ2-5, with D possibly being TRBD2 (5 bases). Written as DNA, the CDR3 is TGTGCCAGCAGCTTTAGGACTGGAAAAGAGACCCAGTACTTC. This gives the protein CASSFRTGKETQYF.